Listed below are T cell receptor beta chains from one sample, sequenced in a study of blood T cell repertoires in COVID-19. Profiled with immunoSEQ multiplex PCR; TCRdb holds only in-frame clones, not every one. The sample has roughly 230,000 clones, about four fifths seen once. The sequenced sample was PBMCs or T cells enriched from blood (not recorded which). These receptors were taken from a man in his fifties who had recovered from COVID-19. CDR3s include the opening cysteine and the closing phenylalanine or tryptophan. Each record gives: clone size, D gene, J gene, V gene, CDR3 protein, CDR3 DNA. A D gene is named only where the DNA matches it firmly. Expanded clones are given a class, and other clones once, few, many or no size at all.

.	TRBD1	TRBJ2-5	TRBV7-9	CASSLDSGQGRETQYF	TGTGCCAGCAGCTTAGATAGCGGACAGGGGCGGGAGACCCAGTACTTC
.	TRBD1	TRBJ2-7	TRBV7-8	CASSLQEGAWEQYF	TGTGCCAGCAGCTTGCAAGAGGGGGCCTGGGAGCAGTACTTC
once	.	TRBJ1-2	TRBV28	CASRITGRYGYTF	TGTGCCAGCAGAATAACAGGCCGGTATGGCTACACCTTC
.	TRBD1	TRBJ2-7	TRBV29-1	CSVSGQGAYEQYF	TGCAGCGTCTCGGGACAGGGGGCCTACGAGCAGTACTTC
.	.	TRBJ2-3	TRBV12-3/TRBV12-4	CASSLTSFGQYF	TGTGCCAGCAGTTTAACTAGCTTTGGGCAGTATTTT
.	.	TRBJ1-6	TRBV9	CASSQAAGRANNSPLHF	TGTGCCAGCAGTCAAGCCGCCGGCAGGGCCAATAATTCACCCCTCCACTTT
.	TRBD2	TRBJ2-3	TRBV3-1/TRBV3-2	CASSQEGLRGRYTQYF	TGTGCCAGCAGCCAAGAGGGACTACGGGGGAGGTATACGCAGTATTTT
.	TRBD2	TRBJ2-2	TRBV5-1	CASSPASGGPSLNTGELFF	TGCGCCAGCAGCCCAGCTAGCGGGGGGCCTTCGCTGAACACCGGGGAGCTGTTTTTT
.	.	TRBJ2-7	TRBV2	CASSDMWTASYEQYF	TGTGCCAGCAGTGATATGTGGACAGCGTCCTACGAGCAGTACTTC
.	.	TRBJ1-1	TRBV15	CATSRAQGIGNTEAFF	TGTGCCACCAGCAGAGCCCAGGGGATCGGGAACACTGAAGCTTTCTTT
.	TRBD1	TRBJ1-4	TRBV2	CASRETGGDEKLFF	TGTGCCAGCAGAGAGACAGGGGGCGATGAAAAACTGTTTTTT
.	.	TRBJ1-6	TRBV6-5	CASSYDRKNSPLHF	TGTGCCAGCAGTTACGACAGAAAAAATTCACCCCTCCACTTT
.	TRBD2	TRBJ2-3	TRBV2	CASRVDSGGSDTQYF	TGTGCCAGCCGCGTTGATAGCGGGGGGTCGGATACGCAGTATTTT
.	.	TRBJ2-2	TRBV3-1/TRBV3-2	CASSPRGPSGGELFF	TGTGCCAGCAGCCCCCGAGGGCCATCGGGCGGGGAGCTGTTTTTT
.	TRBD2	TRBJ2-7	TRBV4-1	CASSPGGGSGPSYEQYF	TGCGCCAGCAGCCCGGGGGGTGGGAGCGGGCCCTCCTACGAGCAGTACTTC
.	.	TRBJ2-3	TRBV18	CASSPGTPSTDTQYF	TGTGCCAGCTCACCAGGGACACCCAGCACAGATACGCAGTATTTT
.	TRBD1	TRBJ2-3	TRBV5-6	CASSPDRGRDTQYF	TGTGCCAGCAGCCCTGACAGGGGGCGAGATACGCAGTATTTT
.	.	TRBJ2-3	TRBV19	CASTPGAGKVDTQYF	TGTGCCAGTACTCCAGGGGCCGGGAAGGTAGATACGCAGTATTTT
.	TRBD1	TRBJ2-7	TRBV12-3/TRBV12-4	CASRETGLGEQYF	TGTGCCAGCAGGGAGACAGGGCTCGGCGAGCAGTACTTC
.	TRBD1	TRBJ1-2	TRBV3-1/TRBV3-2	CASSQAGTGGAKGYGYTF	TGTGCCAGCAGCCAAGCCGGGACAGGGGGCGCGAAGGGCTATGGCTACACCTTC
.	.	TRBJ2-7	TRBV29-1	CSVVAGGNYEQYF	TGCAGCGTTGTGGCAGGAGGTAACTACGAGCAGTACTTC
few	TRBD1	TRBJ2-1	TRBV11-2	CASSSGQAGENEQFF	TGTGCCAGCAGCTCCGGACAGGCTGGCGAGAATGAGCAGTTCTTC
.	.	TRBJ1-1	TRBV11-3	CASSLFEGANTEAFF	TGTGCCAGCAGCTTATTTGAGGGCGCGAACACTGAAGCTTTCTTT
.	TRBD2	TRBJ2-5	TRBV7-9	CASSLVGGSPDF	TGTGCCAGCAGCTTAGTCGGCGGGAGTCCAGACTTC
.	TRBD1	TRBJ1-1	TRBV3-1/TRBV3-2	CASSEYQGVGNTEAFF	TGTGCCAGCAGCGAATATCAGGGGGTCGGAAACACTGAAGCTTTCTTT
.	.	TRBJ2-7	TRBV3-1/TRBV3-2	CASSQNLPPGYEQYF	TGTGCCAGCAGCCAAAATCTACCTCCGGGCTACGAGCAGTACTTC
few	TRBD2	TRBJ2-3	TRBV6-5	CASSYLLAGGTDTQYF	TGTGCCAGCAGTTACTTACTAGCGGGGGGCACAGATACGCAGTATTTT
.	.	TRBJ1-1	TRBV7-9	CASSLGAGIMNTEAFF	TGTGCCAGCAGCTTAGGGGCAGGTATTATGAACACTGAAGCTTTCTTT
.	.	TRBJ2-1	TRBV7-3	CASSLLGLQGGEQFF	TGTGCCAGCAGCTTATTGGGTCTGCAAGGCGGTGAGCAGTTCTTC
.	.	TRBJ1-1	TRBV7-6	CASSLYGRAGLVGTEAFF	TGTGCCAGCAGCTTATATGGGAGGGCAGGTTTGGTCGGCACTGAAGCTTTCTTT
once	.	TRBJ1-5	TRBV7-8	CASSLDRRVSNQPQHF	TGTGCCAGCAGCTTAGACCGCAGGGTTAGCAATCAGCCCCAGCATTTT
.	.	TRBJ2-6	TRBV6-1	CASSEGGAESPVWAGANVLTF	TGTGCCAGCAGTGAAGGAGGTGCGGAGAGCCCCGTTTGGGCTGGGGCCAACGTCCTGACTTTC
.	.	TRBJ1-2	TRBV29-1	CSVDTGRGYGYTF	TGCAGCGTTGATACAGGGCGGGGGTATGGCTACACCTTC
.	.	TRBJ2-6	TRBV5-1	CASSLSGGGANVLTF	TGCGCCAGCAGCTTGTCGGGTGGTGGGGCCAACGTCCTGACTTTC
.	TRBD2	TRBJ2-7	TRBV3-1/TRBV3-2	CASSQARTRLAGSYEQYF	TGTGCCAGCAGCCAAGCTCGGACAAGGCTAGCGGGCTCCTACGAGCAGTACTTC
.	.	TRBJ1-5	TRBV6-5	CASKRDTNQPQHF	TGTGCCAGCAAAAGGGACACTAATCAGCCCCAGCATTTT
.	.	TRBJ1-6	TRBV5-1	CASSPEGLVNSPLHF	TGCGCCAGCAGCCCCGAGGGATTAGTTAATTCACCCCTCCACTTT
.	TRBD1	TRBJ1-6	TRBV5-6	CASSLRTGVNNSPLHF	TGTGCCAGCAGCTTGCGGACAGGAGTTAATAATTCACCCCTCCACTTT
.	.	TRBJ2-3	TRBV28	CASSPSDTQYF	TGTGCCAGCAGTCCCTCTGATACGCAGTATTTT
.	TRBD1	TRBJ2-7	TRBV6-6	CASSKDRVEQYF	TGTGCCAGCAGTAAAGACAGGGTTGAGCAGTACTTC
.	.	TRBJ2-3	TRBV5-1	CASKVSSTDTQYF	TGCGCCAGCAAGGTTAGCAGCACAGATACGCAGTATTTT
few	TRBD2	TRBJ2-7	TRBV27	CASSLFALAGAPYEQYF	TGTGCCAGCAGTTTATTCGCGCTAGCGGGAGCCCCCTACGAGCAGTACTTC
.	TRBD2	TRBJ2-1	TRBV19	CASSLTSGGKQFF	TGTGCCAGTAGCTTGACTAGCGGGGGTAAGCAGTTCTTC